The rows below give T cell receptor beta chains drawn from one sample of a study of identical twins. TCRdb reprocessed the 5' RACE reads with MiXCR, giving one entry per CDR3 protein. The top ten clones hold less than 0.35% of a sample with 1,800,000 or so distinct CDR3 sequences, less than 40% of them seen once. What was sequenced was cord blood. The receptors originated from a newborn girl in good health. CDR3s include the opening cysteine and the closing phenylalanine or tryptophan. Fields, in order: J gene, V gene, CDR3 protein.

TRBJ2-7 | TRBV3-1 | CASSQGSGPYEQYF
TRBJ2-3 | TRBV4-2 | CASSLLAGGFKDTQYF
TRBJ2-2 | TRBV20-1 | CSAQPRDRVRTGELFF
TRBJ2-5 | TRBV24-1 | CATSDFGSVETQYF
TRBJ1-2 | TRBV27 | CASSSFRANYGYTF
TRBJ2-5 | TRBV24-1 | CATSEGTEETQYF
TRBJ1-2 | TRBV28 | CASSFLDRGDGYTF
TRBJ1-2 | TRBV27 | CASSLVGNRAYGYTF
TRBJ2-7 | TRBV27 | CAGSARAGTSHTYEQYF
TRBJ2-1 | TRBV3-1 | CASSQGHSYNEQFF
TRBJ1-5 | TRBV6-6 | CASSLSQGAGNQPQHF
TRBJ1-1 | TRBV6-1 | CASSEHRQGTYTEAFF
TRBJ2-1 | TRBV5-1 | CASSLGTGYDYNEQFF
TRBJ1-1 | TRBV13 | CASSDTGQYTEAFF
TRBJ2-3 | TRBV20-1 | CSAMISRGLTDTQYF
TRBJ2-3 | TRBV12-3/TRBV12-4 | CASSFRASPSTDTQYF
TRBJ1-1 | TRBV29-1 | CSVGGEGATEAFF
TRBJ2-3 | TRBV2 | CASSDTNSGSTDTQYF